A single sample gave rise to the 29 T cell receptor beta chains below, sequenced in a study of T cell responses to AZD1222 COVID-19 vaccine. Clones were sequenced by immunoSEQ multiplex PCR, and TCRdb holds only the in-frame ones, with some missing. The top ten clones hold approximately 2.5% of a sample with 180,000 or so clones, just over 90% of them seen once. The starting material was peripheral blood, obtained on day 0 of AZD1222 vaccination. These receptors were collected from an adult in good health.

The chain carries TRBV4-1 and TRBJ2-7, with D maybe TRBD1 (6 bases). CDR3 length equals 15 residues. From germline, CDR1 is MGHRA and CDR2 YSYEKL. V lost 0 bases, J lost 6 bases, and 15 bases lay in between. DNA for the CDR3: TGCGCCAGCAGCCAAGACGTTGGCGGCAGGGGCGAGCAGTACTTC. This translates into CASSQDVGGRGEQYF.

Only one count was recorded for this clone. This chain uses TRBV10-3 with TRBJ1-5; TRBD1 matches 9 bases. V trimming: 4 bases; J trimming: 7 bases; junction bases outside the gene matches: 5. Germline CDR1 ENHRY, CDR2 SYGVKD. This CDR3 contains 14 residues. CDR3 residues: CAISGTGERQPQHF. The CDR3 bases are TGTGCCATCAGTGGGACAGGGGAGAGACAGCCCCAGCATTTT.

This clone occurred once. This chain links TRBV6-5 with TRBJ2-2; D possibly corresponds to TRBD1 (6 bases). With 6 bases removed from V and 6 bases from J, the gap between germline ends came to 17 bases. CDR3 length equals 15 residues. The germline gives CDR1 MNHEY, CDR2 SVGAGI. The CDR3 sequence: CASRPWDIRAGELFF. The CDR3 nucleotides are TGTGCCAGCAGACCATGGGACATTCGGGCCGGGGAGCTGTTTTTT.

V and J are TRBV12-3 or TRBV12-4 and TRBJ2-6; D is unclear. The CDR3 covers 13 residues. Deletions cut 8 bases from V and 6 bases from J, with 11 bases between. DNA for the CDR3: TGTGCCAGCTCGGCGCTATCGGCCAACGTCCTGACTTTC. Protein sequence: CASSALSANVLTF.

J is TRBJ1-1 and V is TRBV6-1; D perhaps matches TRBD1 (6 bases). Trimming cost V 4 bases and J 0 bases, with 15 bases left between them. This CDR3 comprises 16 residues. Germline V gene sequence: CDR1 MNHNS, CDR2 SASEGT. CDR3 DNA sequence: TGTGCCAGCAGTGGACTAGGGGGGGTGATGAACACTGAAGCTTTCTTT. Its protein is CASSGLGGVMNTEAFF.

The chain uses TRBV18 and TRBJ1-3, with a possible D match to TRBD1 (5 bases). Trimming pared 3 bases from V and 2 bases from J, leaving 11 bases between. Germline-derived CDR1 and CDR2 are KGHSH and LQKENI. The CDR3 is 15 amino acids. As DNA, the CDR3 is TGTGCCAGCTCACCGAGGGGTCCCCCTGGAAACACCATATATTTT. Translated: CASSPRGPPGNTIYF.

As DNA, the CDR3 is TGCAGCGTCCTACAGGGTAACTATGGCTACACCTTC. It specifies CSVLQGNYGYTF. The chain couples TRBV29-1 to TRBJ1-2, with a weak D call TRBD1 (6 bases). This CDR3 has 12 amino acids. The V gene's germline CDR1 is SQVTM and CDR2 ANQGSEA. The V end was cut by 6 bases, the J end by 1 base, with 9 bases between.

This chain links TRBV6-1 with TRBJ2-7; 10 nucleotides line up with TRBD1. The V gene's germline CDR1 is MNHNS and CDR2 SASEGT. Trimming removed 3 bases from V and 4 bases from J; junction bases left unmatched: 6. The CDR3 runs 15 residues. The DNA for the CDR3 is TGTGCCAGCAGTGAGGGAGGGACAGGGGTGTACGAGCAGTACTTC. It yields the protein CASSEGGTGVYEQYF.

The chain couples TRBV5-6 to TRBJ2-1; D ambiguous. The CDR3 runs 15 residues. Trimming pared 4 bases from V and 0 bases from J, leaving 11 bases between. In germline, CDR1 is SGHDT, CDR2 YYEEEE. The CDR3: CASSPAAASYNEQFF. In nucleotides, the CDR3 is TGTGCCAGCAGCCCGGCGGCGGCCTCCTACAATGAGCAGTTCTTC.

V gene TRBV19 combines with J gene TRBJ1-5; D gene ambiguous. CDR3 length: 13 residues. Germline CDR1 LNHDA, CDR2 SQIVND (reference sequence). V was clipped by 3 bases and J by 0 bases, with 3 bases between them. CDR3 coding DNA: TGTGCCAGTAGTATGGTTAGCAATCAGCCCCAGCATTTT. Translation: CASSMVSNQPQHF.

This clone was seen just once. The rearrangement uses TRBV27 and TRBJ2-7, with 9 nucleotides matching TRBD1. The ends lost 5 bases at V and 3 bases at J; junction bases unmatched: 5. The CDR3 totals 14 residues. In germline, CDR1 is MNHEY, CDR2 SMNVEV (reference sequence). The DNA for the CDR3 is TGTGCCAGCAGTCTTGGACAGGGGAACTACGAGCAGTACTTC. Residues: CASSLGQGNYEQYF.

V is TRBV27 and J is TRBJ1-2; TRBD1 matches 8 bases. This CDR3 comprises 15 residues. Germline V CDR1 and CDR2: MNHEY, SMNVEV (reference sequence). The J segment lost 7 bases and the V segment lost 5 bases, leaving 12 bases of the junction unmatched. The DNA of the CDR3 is TGTGCCAGCAGTACGGACAGGGTTTATTCAACTGGCTACACCTTC. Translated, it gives CASSTDRVYSTGYTF.

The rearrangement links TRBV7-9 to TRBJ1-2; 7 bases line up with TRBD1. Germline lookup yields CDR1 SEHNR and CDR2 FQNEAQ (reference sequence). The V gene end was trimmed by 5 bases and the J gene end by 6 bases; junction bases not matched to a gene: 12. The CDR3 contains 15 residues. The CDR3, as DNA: TGTGCCAGCAGCGACATACAGGGGAATCAGAATGGCTACACCTTC. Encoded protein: CASSDIQGNQNGYTF.

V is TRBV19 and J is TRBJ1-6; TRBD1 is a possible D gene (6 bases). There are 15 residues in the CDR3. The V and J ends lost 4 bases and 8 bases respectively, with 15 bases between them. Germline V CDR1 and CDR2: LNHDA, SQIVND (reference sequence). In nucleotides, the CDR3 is TGTGCCAGTAGTACTGGGGGACAACGGGATTCACCCCTCCACTTT. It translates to CASSTGGQRDSPLHF.

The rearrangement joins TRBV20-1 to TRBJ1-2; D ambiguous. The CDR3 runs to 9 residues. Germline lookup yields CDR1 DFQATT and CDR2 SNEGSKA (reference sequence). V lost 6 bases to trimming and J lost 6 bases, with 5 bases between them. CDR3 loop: CSAQDGYTF. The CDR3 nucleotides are TGCAGTGCCCAGGATGGCTACACCTTC.

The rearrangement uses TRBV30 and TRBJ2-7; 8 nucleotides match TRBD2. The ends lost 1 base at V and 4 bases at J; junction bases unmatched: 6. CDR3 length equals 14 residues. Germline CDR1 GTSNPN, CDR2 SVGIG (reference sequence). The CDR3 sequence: CAWSEGAGAYEQYF. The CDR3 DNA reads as TGTGCCTGGAGTGAGGGAGCGGGAGCATACGAGCAGTACTTC.

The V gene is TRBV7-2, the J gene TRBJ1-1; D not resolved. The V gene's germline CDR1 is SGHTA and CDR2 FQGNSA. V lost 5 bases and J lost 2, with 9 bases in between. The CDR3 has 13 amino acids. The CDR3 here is CASSHGPNTEAFF. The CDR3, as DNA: TGTGCCAGCAGCCATGGTCCCAACACTGAAGCTTTCTTT.

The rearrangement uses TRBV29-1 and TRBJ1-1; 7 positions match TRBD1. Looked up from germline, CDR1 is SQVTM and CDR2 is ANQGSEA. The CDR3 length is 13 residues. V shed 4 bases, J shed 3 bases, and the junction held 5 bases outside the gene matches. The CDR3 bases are TGCAGCGTTGTAGGGGGCGCTTACACTGAAGCTTTCTTT. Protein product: CSVVGGAYTEAFF.

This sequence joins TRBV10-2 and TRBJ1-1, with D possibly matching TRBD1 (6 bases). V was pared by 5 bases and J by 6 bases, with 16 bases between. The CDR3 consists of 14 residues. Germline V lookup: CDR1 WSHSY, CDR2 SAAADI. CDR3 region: CASSRSGGGAEAFF. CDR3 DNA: TGCGCCAGCAGTCGAAGCGGGGGCGGGGCTGAAGCTTTCTTT.

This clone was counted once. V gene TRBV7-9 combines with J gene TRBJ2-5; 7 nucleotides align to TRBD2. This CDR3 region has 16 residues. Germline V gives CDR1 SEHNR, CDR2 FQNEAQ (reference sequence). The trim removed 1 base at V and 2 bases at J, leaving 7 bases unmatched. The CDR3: CASSLVVGGPQETQYF. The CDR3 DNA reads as TGTGCCAGCAGCTTAGTGGTGGGAGGGCCGCAAGAGACCCAGTACTTC.

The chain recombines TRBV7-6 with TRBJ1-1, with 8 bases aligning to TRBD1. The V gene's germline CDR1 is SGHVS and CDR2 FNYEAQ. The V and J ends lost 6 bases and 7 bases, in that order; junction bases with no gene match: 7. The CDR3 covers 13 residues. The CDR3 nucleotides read TGTGCCAGCAGTACCGGGACAGGCCGTGAAGCTTTCTTT. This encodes CASSTGTGREAFF. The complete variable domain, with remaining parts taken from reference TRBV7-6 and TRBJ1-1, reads GAGVSQSPRYKVTKRGQDVALRCDPISGHVSLYWYRQALGQGPEFLTYFNYEAQQDKSGLPNDRFSAERPEGSISTLTIQRTEQRDSAMYRCASSTGTGREAFFGQGTRLTVV.

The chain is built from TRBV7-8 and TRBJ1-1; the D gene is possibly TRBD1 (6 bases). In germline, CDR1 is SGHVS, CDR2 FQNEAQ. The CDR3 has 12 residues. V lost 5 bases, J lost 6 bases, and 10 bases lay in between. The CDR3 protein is CASSAQGAEAFF. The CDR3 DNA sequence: TGTGCCAGCAGCGCACAGGGCGCTGAAGCTTTCTTT.

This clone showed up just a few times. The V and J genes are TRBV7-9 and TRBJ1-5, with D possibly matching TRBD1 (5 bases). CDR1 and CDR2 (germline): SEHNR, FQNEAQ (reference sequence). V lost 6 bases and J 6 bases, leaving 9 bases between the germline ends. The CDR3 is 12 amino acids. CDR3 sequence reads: CASSDGGQPQHF. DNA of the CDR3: TGTGCCAGCAGTGACGGGGGTCAGCCCCAGCATTTT.

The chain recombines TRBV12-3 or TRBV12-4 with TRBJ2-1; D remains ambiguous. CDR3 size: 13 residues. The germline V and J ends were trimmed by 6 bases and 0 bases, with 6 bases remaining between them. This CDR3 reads CASRESSYNEQFF. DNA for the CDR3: TGTGCCAGCAGGGAGAGCTCCTACAATGAGCAGTTCTTC.

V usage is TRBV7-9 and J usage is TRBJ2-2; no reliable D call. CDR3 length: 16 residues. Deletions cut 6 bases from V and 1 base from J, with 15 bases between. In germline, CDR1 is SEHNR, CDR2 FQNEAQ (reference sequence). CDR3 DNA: TGTGCCAGCAGTCCCGGAAGGCTAGTGAACACCGGGGAGCTGTTTTTT. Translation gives CASSPGRLVNTGELFF. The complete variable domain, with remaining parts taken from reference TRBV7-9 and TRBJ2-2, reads DTGVSQNPRHKITKRGQNVTFRCDPISEHNRLYWYRQTLGQGPEFLTYFQNEAQLEKSRLLSDRFSAERPKGSFSTLEIQRTEQGDSAMYLCASSPGRLVNTGELFFGEGSRLTVL.

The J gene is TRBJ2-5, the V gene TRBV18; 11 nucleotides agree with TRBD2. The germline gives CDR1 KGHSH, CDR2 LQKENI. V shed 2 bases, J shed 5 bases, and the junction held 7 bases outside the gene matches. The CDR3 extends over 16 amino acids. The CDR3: CASSPVTSGIGETQYF. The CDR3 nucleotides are TGTGCCAGCTCACCAGTGACTAGCGGGATAGGGGAGACCCAGTACTTC.

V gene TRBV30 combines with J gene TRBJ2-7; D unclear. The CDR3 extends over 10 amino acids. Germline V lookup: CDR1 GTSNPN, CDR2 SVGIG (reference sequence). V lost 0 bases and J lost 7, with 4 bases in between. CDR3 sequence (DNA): TGTGCCTGGAGTGTAACAGAGCAGTACTTC. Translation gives CAWSVTEQYF.

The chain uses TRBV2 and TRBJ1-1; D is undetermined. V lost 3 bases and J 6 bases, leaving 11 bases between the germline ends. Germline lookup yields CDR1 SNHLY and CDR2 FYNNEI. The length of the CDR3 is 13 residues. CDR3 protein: CASSEWGFPEAFF. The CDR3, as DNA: TGTGCCAGCAGTGAGTGGGGATTCCCTGAAGCTTTCTTT.

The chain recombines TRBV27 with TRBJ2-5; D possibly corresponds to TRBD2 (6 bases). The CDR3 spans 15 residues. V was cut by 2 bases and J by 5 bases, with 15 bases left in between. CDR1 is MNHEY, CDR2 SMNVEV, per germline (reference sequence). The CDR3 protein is CASSLVGEAGETQYF. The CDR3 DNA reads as TGTGCCAGCAGTTTAGTGGGGGAGGCTGGGGAGACCCAGTACTTC.